The rows below give T cell receptor beta chains drawn from one sample of a study of monozygotic twins with inflammatory bowel disease. TCRdb reprocessed the 5' RACE reads and reports one entry per CDR3 protein, with no DNA. This listing includes some 130,000 distinct CDR3 sequences. Sequencing was performed on blood. The receptors stem from a human donor with ulcerative colitis or Crohn's disease, or a healthy co-twin of an affected twin (not recorded which). Both conserved end residues are part of each CDR3.

>12|TRBV29-1|TRBJ1-2
CSVEMLGSSYTF
>15|TRBV7-9|TRBJ2-7
CASSLAGTGPGEQYF
>13|TRBV6-1|TRBJ1-1
CASSRGVNTEAFF
>19|TRBV20-1|TRBJ2-1
CSARRTSGGLKYRFNEQFF
>14|TRBV11-3|TRBJ2-2
CASSLAQNTGELFF
>15|TRBV12-3/TRBV12-4|TRBJ2-1
CASSYGQGPSNEQFF
>13|TRBV2|TRBJ2-1
CASSAWLPNEQFF
>16|TRBV25-1|TRBJ1-6
CASSEYGGSYNSPLHF
>15|TRBV20-1|TRBJ2-7
CSARVVRPRGYEQYF
>15|TRBV6-2/TRBV6-3|TRBJ2-7
CASSYSMGSTYEQYF
>13|TRBV29-1|TRBJ2-1
CSAQGAVGNEQFF
>16|TRBV4-1|TRBJ2-2
CASSQEGTENLRELFF
>13|TRBV9|TRBJ2-3
CASSASDNGTQYF
>15|TRBV10-1|TRBJ2-1
CASNTGGGSYNEQFF
>15|TRBV12-3/TRBV12-4|TRBJ2-2
CASSFGQGNTGELFF
>18|TRBV6-1|TRBJ2-5
CASSEAVIVAGASETQYF
>16|TRBV4-1|TRBJ2-7
CASSPRPQGRPYEQYF
>14|TRBV20-1|TRBJ1-4
CSARDRQGGEKLFF
>14|TRBV2|TRBJ2-6
CASRSSSGANVLTF
>14|TRBV10-3|TRBJ2-3
CAISESAGPDTQYF
>15|TRBV7-6|TRBJ2-7
CASSPQSGGTYERYF
>16|TRBV5-1|TRBJ1-1
CASSSEGALRNTEAFF
>14|TRBV7-8|TRBJ1-2
CASSPRGDLLGYTF
>14|TRBV5-1|TRBJ1-1
CASSLEARNTEAFF
>14|TRBV27|TRBJ1-2
CASSFLGREGGYTF
>11|TRBV29-1|TRBJ1-1
CSSEQNTEAFF
>15|TRBV15|TRBJ1-1
CATSRTNRADTEAFF
>14|TRBV7-7|TRBJ2-5
CASSAGGHQETQYF
>12|TRBV14|TRBJ2-5
CASRGDSETQYF
>12|TRBV20-1|TRBJ2-3
CSALPGSDTQYF
>16|TRBV19|TRBJ2-1
CASIDPTASSYNEQFF
>17|TRBV5-1|TRBJ1-1
CASSANTGRYDYTEAFF
>16|TRBV3-1|TRBJ2-1
CASSAQGVAQASEQFF
>15|TRBV6-1|TRBJ2-3
CASSEASSRQYTQYF
>14|TRBV11-2|TRBJ2-5
CASSLVRERETQYF
>14|TRBV30|TRBJ2-2
CAWSRVGRAGELFF
>17|TRBV5-3|TRBJ2-1
CARSSAGSRTKHNEQFF
>16|TRBV10-3|TRBJ1-5
CAISERGLVGNQPQHF
>14|TRBV5-4|TRBJ2-3
CAISAGHDTDTQYF
>12|TRBV7-8|TRBJ2-7
CASSLDIYEQYF
>13|TRBV7-2|TRBJ1-2
CASSFPGNYGYTF
>11|TRBV29-1|TRBJ2-7
CSASGVYEQYF
>14|TRBV27|TRBJ1-1
CASSFSISGTEAFF
>15|TRBV7-3|TRBJ1-2
CASSLTHRLNYGYTF
>18|TRBV6-1|TRBJ1-5
CASSEWGPGTLSNQPQHF
>13|TRBV28|TRBJ2-7
CATTGGSSYEQYF
>15|TRBV11-3|TRBJ2-1
CASSPQTSGIGEQFF
>16|TRBV4-1|TRBJ2-6
CASSQRTGAGANVLTF
>15|TRBV27|TRBJ1-1
CASSLRDGAHTEAFF
>15|TRBV5-1|TRBJ2-7
CASSLGSGSSYEQYF
>17|TRBV4-2|TRBJ2-2
CASSQDRGAALTGELFF
>14|TRBV7-9|TRBJ1-5
CASSVREGNQPQHF
>16|TRBV5-1|TRBJ2-1
CASSHRDRGFYNEQFF
>16|TRBV5-1|TRBJ2-5
CASSRIGLHDSETQYF
>13|TRBV5-5|TRBJ2-7
CASSLWQPGEQYF
>14|TRBV6-5|TRBJ2-5
CASSYSGGRETQYF
>17|TRBV4-1|TRBJ1-1
CASSQRRGDRAFTEAFF
>17|TRBV14|TRBJ2-5
CASSQEMRRELHETQYF
>14|TRBV5-5|TRBJ1-5
CASSSGQGGQPQHF
>12|TRBV7-9|TRBJ2-3
CASSSPGDTQYF